These T cell receptor beta chains were read from a single sample in a study of T cell changes during pregnancy in multiple sclerosis. Sequencing was performed with immunoSEQ multiplex PCR; in TCRdb, only in-frame clones are kept and a portion is missing. The data contain 66,000 or so clones, approximately 90% of them singletons. Sequencing used peripheral blood, obtained in the first trimester of pregnancy. These receptors were obtained from a female donor in good health, enrolled as a control in a pregnancy study. Each CDR3 is given with its conserved first and last residue. A D gene is named only where the DNA matches it firmly. Clone size is shown for a subset of rows, as once, few, many or a class of expanded clone.

size,V,J,D,DNA,CDR3
NA,TRBV27,TRBJ2-7,TRBD2,TGTGCCAGCAGTCTAGCGGTGAACTCCTACGAGCAGTACTTC,CASSLAVNSYEQYF
NA,TRBV11-2,TRBJ1-6,NA,TGTGCCAGCAGCCCCTGGACAGCCTATAATTCACCCCTCCACTTT,CASSPWTAYNSPLHF
NA,TRBV27,TRBJ1-2,NA,TGTGCCAGCAGTATGACAGGTTGGGGCTACACCTTC,CASSMTGWGYTF
NA,TRBV4-1,TRBJ1-3,NA,TGCGCCAGCAGCCAAGAAGGCGTCAGGTCCTCTGGAAACACCATATATTTT,CASSQEGVRSSGNTIYF
once,TRBV29-1,TRBJ2-1,TRBD1,TGCAGCGTTGACCCAGGGGGAAGCGTGGGGAATGAGCAGTTCTTC,CSVDPGGSVGNEQFF
NA,TRBV27,TRBJ1-1,NA,TGTGCCAGCAGTTTCGGAGGGGAAGCTTTCTTT,CASSFGGEAFF
NA,TRBV7-3,TRBJ2-6,NA,TGTGCCAGCAGCCTGCAGATCTCTGGGGCCAACGTCCTGACTTTC,CASSLQISGANVLTF
NA,TRBV11-3,TRBJ1-1,NA,TGTGCCAGCAGCTTGGGCAGGAACACTGAAGCTTTCTTT,CASSLGRNTEAFF
NA,TRBV27,TRBJ1-1,TRBD1,TGTGCCAGCAGTTCTTGGACAGGGGAGGGGGCCACTGAAGCTTTCTTT,CASSSWTGEGATEAFF
NA,TRBV4-3,TRBJ1-2,NA,TGCGCCAGCAGCCAAGACGACAGACGGCATGGCTACACCTTC,CASSQDDRRHGYTF
NA,TRBV30,TRBJ1-2,TRBD1,TGTGCCTGGGGGCAGGGGGCCGGAGGCTACACCTTC,CAWGQGAGGYTF
NA,TRBV15,TRBJ2-2,NA,TGTGCCACCAGTACGAACAGGGCAGGGGGGGAGCTGTTTTTT,CATSTNRAGGELFF
NA,TRBV30,TRBJ2-7,TRBD2,TGTGCCTGCACACTAGCGGGGGGCGTCGAGCAGTACTTC,CACTLAGGVEQYF
once,TRBV4-2,TRBJ2-1,TRBD2,TGTGCCAGCAGCCGCGGGACTAGCGGGGGGTTTTACAATGAGCAGTTCTTC,CASSRGTSGGFYNEQFF
NA,TRBV4-1,TRBJ2-7,NA,TGCGCCAGCAGCCGAGTTTACTACGAGCAGTACTTC,CASSRVYYEQYF
few,TRBV29-1,TRBJ1-1,TRBD1,TGCAGCGCCCTCTCGGGACAGGGAGCCACTGAAGCTTTCTTT,CSALSGQGATEAFF
NA,TRBV19,TRBJ1-2,NA,TGTGCCAGTAGTTTCGGACAGCACGGGAACTATGGCTACACCTTC,CASSFGQHGNYGYTF
NA,TRBV10-3,TRBJ1-1,TRBD1,TGTGCCAGTACAAGGGGGCAAAACACTGAAGCTTTCTTT,CASTRGQNTEAFF
once,TRBV5-4,TRBJ1-2,NA,TGTGCCAGCAGCCCGAACGGCTATGGCTACACCTTC,CASSPNGYGYTF
NA,TRBV5-1,TRBJ1-2,NA,TGCGCCAGCAGCCCCGGGGACTTATCTAACTATGGCTACACCTTC,CASSPGDLSNYGYTF
NA,TRBV5-1,TRBJ1-3,TRBD1,TGCGCCAGCAGCTTGGGGGACAGGACCTCTGGAAACACCATATATTTT,CASSLGDRTSGNTIYF
NA,TRBV9,TRBJ2-3,TRBD2,TGTGCCAGCAGCTCCAAGACTAGCGGGGGGACCCTATTCACAGATACGCAGTATTTT,CASSSKTSGGTLFTDTQYF
NA,TRBV5-1,TRBJ2-2,TRBD1,TGCGCCAGCAGCTCCCCGTCCCCAGACCAAAAGACAGGGTTGAGGGACACCGGGGAGCTGTTTTTT,CASSSPSPDQKTGLRDTGELFF
NA,TRBV7-2,TRBJ1-6,NA,TGTGCCAGCACCTACTCCTATAATTCACCCCTCCACTTT,CASTYSYNSPLHF